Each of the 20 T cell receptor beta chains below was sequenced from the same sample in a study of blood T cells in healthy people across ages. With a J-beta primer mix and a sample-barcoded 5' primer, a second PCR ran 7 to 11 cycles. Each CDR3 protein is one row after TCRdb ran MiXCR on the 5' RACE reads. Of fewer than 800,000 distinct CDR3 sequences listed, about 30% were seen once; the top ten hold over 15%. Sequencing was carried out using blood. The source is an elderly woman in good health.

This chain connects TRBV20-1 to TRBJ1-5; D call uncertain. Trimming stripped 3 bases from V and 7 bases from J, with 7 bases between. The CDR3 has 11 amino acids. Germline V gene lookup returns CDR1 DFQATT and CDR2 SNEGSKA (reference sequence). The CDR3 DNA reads TGCAGTGCTAGTTCGGGGCAGCCCCAGCATTTT. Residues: CSASSGQPQHF.

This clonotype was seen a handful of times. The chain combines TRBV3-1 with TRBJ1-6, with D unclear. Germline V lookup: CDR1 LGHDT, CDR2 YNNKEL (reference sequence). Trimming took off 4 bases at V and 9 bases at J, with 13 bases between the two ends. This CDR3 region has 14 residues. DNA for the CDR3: TGTGCCAGCAGCCTCCGGGCCCTAGGTTCACCCCTCCACTTT. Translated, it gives CASSLRALGSPLHF.

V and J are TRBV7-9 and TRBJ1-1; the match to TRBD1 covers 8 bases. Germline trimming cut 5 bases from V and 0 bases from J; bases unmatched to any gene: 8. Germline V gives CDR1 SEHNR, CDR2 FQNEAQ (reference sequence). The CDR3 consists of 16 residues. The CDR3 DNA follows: TGTGCCAGCAGCCACGACAGGGGCCGGGTGAACACTGAAGCTTTCTTT. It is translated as CASSHDRGRVNTEAFF.

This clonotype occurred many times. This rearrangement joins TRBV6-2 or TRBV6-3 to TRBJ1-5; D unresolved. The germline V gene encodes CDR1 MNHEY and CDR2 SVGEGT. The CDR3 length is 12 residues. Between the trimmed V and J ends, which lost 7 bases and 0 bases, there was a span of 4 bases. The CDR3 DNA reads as TGTGCCAGCAAGGATAGCAATCAGCCCCAGCATTTT. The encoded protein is CASKDSNQPQHF.

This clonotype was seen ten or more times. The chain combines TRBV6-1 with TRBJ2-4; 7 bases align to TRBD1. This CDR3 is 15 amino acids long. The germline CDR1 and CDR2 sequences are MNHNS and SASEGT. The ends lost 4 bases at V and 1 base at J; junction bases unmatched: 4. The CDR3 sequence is CASSAVQGAKNIQYF. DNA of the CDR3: TGTGCCAGCAGTGCAGTACAGGGGGCCAAAAACATTCAGTACTTC.

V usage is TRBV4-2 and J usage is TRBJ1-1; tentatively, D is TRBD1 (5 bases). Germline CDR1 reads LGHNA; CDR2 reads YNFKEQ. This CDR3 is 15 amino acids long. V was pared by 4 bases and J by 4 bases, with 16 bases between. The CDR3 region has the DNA TGTGCCAGCAGCCCGCTCGGCCAGGGCAGCACTGAAGCTTTCTTT. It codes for CASSPLGQGSTEAFF.

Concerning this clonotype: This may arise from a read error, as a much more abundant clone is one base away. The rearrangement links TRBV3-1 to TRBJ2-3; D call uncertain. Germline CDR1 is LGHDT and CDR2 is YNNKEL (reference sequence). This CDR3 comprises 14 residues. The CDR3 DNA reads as TGTACCAGCAGCCAAGATACATGGGCAGATACGCAGTATTTT. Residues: CTSSQDTWADTQYF.

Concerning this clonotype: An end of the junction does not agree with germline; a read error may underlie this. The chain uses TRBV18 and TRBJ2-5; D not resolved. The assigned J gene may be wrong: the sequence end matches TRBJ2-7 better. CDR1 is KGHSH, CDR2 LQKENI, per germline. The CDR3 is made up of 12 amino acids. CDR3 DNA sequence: TGTACCAGCTCACCGGGTGGGGACGAGCAGTACTTC. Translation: CTSSPGGDEQYF.

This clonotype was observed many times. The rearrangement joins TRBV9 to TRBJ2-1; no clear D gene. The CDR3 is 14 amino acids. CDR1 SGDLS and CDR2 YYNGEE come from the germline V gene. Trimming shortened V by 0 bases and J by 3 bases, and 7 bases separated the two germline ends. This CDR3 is CASSVAVDYNEQFF. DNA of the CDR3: TGTGCCAGCAGCGTAGCCGTGGACTACAATGAGCAGTTCTTC. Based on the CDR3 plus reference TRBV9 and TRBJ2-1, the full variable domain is DSGVTQTPKHLITATGQRVTLRCSPRSGDLSVYWYQQSLDQGLQFLIQYYNGEERAKGNILERFSAQQFPDLHSELNLSSLELGDSALYFCASSVAVDYNEQFFGPGTRLTVL.

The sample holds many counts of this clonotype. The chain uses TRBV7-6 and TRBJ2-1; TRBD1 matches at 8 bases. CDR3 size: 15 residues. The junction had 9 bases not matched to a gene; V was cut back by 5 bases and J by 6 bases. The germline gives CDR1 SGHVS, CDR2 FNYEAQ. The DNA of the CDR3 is TGTGCCAGCAGCCAAGAGGGAACAGGGGGCAATGAGCAGTTCTTC. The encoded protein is CASSQEGTGGNEQFF.

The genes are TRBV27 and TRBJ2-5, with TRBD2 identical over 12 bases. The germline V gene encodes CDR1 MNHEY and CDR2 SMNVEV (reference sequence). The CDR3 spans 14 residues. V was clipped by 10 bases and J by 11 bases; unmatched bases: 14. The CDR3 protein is CATSTSGRWWEQYF. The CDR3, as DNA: TGTGCCACCTCGACTAGCGGGAGATGGTGGGAGCAGTACTTC.

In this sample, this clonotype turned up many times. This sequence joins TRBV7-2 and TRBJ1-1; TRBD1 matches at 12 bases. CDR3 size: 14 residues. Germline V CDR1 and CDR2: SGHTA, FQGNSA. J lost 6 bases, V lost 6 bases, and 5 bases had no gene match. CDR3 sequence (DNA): TGTGCCAGCAGTAGGGACAGGGGGCAGGCTGAAGCTTTCTTT. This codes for CASSRDRGQAEAFF.

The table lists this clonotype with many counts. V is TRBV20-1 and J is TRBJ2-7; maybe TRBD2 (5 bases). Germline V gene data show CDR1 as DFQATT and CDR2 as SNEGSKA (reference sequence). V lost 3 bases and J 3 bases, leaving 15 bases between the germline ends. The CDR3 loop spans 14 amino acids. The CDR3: CSARVPGSVYEQYF. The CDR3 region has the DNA TGCAGTGCTAGGGTCCCGGGGTCCGTCTACGAGCAGTACTTC.

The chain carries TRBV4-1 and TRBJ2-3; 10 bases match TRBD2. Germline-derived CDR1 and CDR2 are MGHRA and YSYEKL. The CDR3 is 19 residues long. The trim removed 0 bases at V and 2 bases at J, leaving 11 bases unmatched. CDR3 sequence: CASSQEGGASGGVTDTQYF. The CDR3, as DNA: TGCGCCAGCAGCCAAGAAGGTGGGGCTAGCGGGGGTGTCACAGATACGCAGTATTTT.

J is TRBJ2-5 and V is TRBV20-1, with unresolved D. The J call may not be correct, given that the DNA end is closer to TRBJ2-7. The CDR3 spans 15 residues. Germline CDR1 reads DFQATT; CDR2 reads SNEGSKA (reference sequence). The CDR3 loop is CSARDAIGYPYEQYF. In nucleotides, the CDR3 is TGCAGTGCTAGAGATGCGATAGGATATCCCTACGAGCAGTACTTC.

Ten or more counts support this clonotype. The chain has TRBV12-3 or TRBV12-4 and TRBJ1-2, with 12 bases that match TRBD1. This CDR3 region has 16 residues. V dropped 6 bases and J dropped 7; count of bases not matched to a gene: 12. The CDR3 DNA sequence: TGTGCCAGCAGATCGCCGACCGGGACAGGGGGCTCTGGCTACACCTTC. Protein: CASRSPTGTGGSGYTF.

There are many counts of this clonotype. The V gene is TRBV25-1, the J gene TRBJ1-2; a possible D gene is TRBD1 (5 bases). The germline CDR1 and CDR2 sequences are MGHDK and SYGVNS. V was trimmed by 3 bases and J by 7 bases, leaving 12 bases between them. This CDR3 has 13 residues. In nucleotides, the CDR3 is TGTGCCAGCAGTGACGGAACAGGAACTGGCTACACCTTC. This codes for CASSDGTGTGYTF.

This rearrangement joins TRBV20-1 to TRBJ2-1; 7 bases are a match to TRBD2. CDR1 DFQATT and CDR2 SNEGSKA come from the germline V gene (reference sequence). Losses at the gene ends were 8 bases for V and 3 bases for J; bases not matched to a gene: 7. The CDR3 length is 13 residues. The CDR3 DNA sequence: TGCAGTACCATGGGGGGGGACTACAATGAGCAGTTCTTC. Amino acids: CSTMGGDYNEQFF.

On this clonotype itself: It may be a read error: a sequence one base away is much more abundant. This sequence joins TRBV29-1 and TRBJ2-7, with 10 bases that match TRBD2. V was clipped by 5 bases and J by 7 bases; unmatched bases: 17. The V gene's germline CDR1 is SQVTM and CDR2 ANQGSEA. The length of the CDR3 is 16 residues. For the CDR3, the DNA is TGCAGCGTTTCTGGGGAGCGGGGGGGCCTGGACAATGAGCAGTACTTC. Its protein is CSVSGERGGLDNEQYF.

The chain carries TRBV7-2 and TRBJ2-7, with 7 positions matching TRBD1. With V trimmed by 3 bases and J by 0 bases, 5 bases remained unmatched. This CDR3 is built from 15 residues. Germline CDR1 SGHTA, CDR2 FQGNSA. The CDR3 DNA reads TGTGCCAGCAGCTTCGGGACAGCTAGCTCCTACGAGCAGTACTTC. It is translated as CASSFGTASSYEQYF.